This record looks at one T cell receptor beta chain sequence and its context. The sample comes from a study of cytomegalovirus exposure and HLA in healthy donors. Trimming took 8 bases from V and 2 from J; bases not matched to a gene: 7. CDR3 length: 14 residues. Germline CDR1 and CDR2: ENHRY and SYGVKD. The PCR ran on 60 Vbeta and 13 Jbeta primers. Sequencing used immunoSEQ multiplex PCR; TCRdb keeps in-frame clones, though not all of them. Of 100,000 to 150,000 clones listed, around 77% are singletons. The chain has TRBV10-3 and TRBJ2-5; TRBD2 matches 8 bases. This TCR was recovered from a woman in her sixties in good health and CMV-seronegative. Sequencing input: PBMCs. CDR3 in DNA: TGTGCCATCGACCCTCCTAGCGGGCAAGAGACCCAGTACTTC. Amino acid sequence: CAIDPPSGQETQYF.